The TCR beta chain described here comes from a study of T-cell memory formation after mild COVID-19. Study at large: TCR clusters largely stayed donor specific. General observations from the study: The CD4+ clones that contracted clustered mainly within CM and EM, and the CD8+ clones concentrated in EMRA.

TCRdb redid the calling of the 5' RACE reads with MiXCR, one entry per CDR3 protein. Here the sample spans under 550,000 distinct CDR3 sequences, over 15% being singletons. This clonotype was seen ten or more times. Its antigen is not identified. Sequencing used PBMCs or a T cell subset sorted from them (not recorded which). The sequence was collected from an adult woman who had mild COVID-19 (a few samples of this study predate the infection). Cell type and time point are not known.

Here the CDR3 DNA reads TGCGCCAGCAGCTTCCAGGGAAGCTCCTACAATGAGCAGTTCTTC. This translates into CASSFQGSSYNEQFF. This chain connects TRBV5-1 to TRBJ2-1; TRBD1 is a possible D gene (5 bases). The CDR3 has 15 residues. The V gene's germline CDR1 is SGHRS and CDR2 YFSETQ. Between the trimmed V and J ends, which lost 2 bases and 0 bases, there was a span of 9 bases.